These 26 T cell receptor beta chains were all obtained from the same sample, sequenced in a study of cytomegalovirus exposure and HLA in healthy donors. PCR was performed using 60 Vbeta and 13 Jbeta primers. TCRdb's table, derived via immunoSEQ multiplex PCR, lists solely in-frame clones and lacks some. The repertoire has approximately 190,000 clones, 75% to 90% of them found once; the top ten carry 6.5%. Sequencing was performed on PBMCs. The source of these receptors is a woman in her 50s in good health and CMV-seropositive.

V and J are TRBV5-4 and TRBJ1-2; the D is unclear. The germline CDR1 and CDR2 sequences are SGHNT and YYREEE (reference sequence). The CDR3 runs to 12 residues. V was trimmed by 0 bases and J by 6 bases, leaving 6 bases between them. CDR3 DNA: TGTGCCAGCAGCTTGGGCCAGGATGGCTACACCTTC. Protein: CASSLGQDGYTF. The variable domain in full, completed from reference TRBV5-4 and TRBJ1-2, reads ETGVTQSPTHLIKTRGQQVTLRCSSQSGHNTVSWYQQALGQGPQFIFQYYREEENGRGNFPPRFSGLQFPNYSSELNVNALELDDSALYLCASSLGQDGYTFGSGTRLTVV.

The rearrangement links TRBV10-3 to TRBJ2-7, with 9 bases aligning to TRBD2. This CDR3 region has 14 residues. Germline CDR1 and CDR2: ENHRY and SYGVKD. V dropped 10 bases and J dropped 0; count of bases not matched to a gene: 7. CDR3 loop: CATRSSGDSYEQYF. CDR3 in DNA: TGTGCCACCAGATCTAGCGGGGACTCCTACGAGCAGTACTTC.

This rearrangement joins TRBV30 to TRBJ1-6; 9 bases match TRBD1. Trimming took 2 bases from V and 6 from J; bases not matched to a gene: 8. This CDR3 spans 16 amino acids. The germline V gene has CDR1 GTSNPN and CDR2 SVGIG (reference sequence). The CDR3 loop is CAWSPPGTGRNSPLHF. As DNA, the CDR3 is TGTGCCTGGAGTCCTCCCGGGACAGGGCGTAATTCACCCCTCCACTTT.

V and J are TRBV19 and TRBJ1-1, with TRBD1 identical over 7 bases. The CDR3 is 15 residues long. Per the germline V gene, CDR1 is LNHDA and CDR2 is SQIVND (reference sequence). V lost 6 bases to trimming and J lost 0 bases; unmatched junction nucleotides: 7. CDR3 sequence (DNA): TGTGCCAGTAGGACAGGGACATCCCTGAACACTGAAGCTTTCTTT. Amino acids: CASRTGTSLNTEAFF.

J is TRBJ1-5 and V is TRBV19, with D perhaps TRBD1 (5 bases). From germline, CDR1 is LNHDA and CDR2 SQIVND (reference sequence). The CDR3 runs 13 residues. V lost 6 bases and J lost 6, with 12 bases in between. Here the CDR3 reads CASSQTVSQPQHF. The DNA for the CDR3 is TGTGCCAGTAGCCAGACAGTCAGTCAGCCCCAGCATTTT.

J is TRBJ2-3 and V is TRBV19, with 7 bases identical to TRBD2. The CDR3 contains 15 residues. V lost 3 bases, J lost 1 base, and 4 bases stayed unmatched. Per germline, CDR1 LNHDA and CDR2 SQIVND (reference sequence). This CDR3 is CASSMSGIRTDTQYF. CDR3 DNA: TGTGCCAGTAGTATGAGCGGGATCCGCACAGATACGCAGTATTTT.

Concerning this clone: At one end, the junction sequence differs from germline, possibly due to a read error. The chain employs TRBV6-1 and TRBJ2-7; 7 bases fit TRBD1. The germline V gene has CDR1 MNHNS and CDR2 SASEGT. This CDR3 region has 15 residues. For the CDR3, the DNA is TGTGCCAGCAGGGAAGGGGGCTCTAGCTCCTACGAGCAGTACTTC. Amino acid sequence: CASREGGSSSYEQYF.

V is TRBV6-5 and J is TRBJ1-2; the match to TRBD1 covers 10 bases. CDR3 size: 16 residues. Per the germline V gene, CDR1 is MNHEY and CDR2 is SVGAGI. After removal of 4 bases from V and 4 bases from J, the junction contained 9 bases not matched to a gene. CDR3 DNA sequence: TGTGCCAGCAGTTCGACGACAGGGGGCGGCCCCTATGGCTACACCTTC. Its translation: CASSSTTGGGPYGYTF.

This CDR3 is CASSSRVGTHHYEQYF. CDR3 nucleotide sequence: TGTGCCAGCAGTTCAAGGGTGGGGACACATCACTACGAGCAGTACTTC. The chain employs TRBV27 and TRBJ2-7; D might be TRBD1 (6 bases). CDR1 is MNHEY, CDR2 SMNVEV, per germline (reference sequence). The CDR3 is made up of 16 amino acids. Trimming took off 4 bases at V and 3 bases at J, with 19 bases between the two ends.

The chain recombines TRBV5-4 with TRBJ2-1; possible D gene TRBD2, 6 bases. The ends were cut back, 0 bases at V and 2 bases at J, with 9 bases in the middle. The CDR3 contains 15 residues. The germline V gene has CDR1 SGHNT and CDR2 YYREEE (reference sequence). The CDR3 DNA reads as TGTGCCAGCAGCTTGGGGGGCGGGGCCTACAATGAGCAGTTCTTC. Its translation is CASSLGGGAYNEQFF.

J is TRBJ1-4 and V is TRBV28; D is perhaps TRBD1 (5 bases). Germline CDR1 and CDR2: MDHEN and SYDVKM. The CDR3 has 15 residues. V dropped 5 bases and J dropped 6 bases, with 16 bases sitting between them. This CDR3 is CASSPGQTGHEKLFF. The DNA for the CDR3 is TGTGCCAGCAGTCCCGGACAAACTGGGCATGAAAAACTGTTTTTT.

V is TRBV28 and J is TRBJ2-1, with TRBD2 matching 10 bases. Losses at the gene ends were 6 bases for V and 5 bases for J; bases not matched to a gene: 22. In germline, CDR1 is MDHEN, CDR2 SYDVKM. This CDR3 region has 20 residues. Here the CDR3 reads CASSPPRGRGSSGGNNEQFF. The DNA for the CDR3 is TGTGCCAGCAGCCCTCCGCGTGGCAGGGGCTCTAGCGGGGGAAACAATGAGCAGTTCTTC.

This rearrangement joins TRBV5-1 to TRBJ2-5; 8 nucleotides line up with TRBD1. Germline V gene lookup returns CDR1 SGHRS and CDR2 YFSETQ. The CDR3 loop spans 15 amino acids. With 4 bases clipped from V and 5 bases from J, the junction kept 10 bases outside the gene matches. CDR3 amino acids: CASSRVQGVGETQYF. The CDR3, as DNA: TGCGCCAGCAGCCGGGTACAGGGGGTCGGTGAGACCCAGTACTTC.

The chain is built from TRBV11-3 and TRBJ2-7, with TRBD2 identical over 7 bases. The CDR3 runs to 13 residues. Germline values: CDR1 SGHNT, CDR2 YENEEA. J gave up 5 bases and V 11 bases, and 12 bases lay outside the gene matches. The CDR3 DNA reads TGTGCCTCCGGCCTCGGGGGGAACGACGAGCAGTACTTC. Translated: CASGLGGNDEQYF.

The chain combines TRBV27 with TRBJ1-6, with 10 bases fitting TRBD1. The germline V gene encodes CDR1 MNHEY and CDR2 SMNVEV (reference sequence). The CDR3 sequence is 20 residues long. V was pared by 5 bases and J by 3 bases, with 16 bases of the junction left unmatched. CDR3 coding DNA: TGTGCCAGCAGTAACTTCCGGGGACAGGGGACGGGGTTCTATAATTCACCCCTCCACTTT. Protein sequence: CASSNFRGQGTGFYNSPLHF.

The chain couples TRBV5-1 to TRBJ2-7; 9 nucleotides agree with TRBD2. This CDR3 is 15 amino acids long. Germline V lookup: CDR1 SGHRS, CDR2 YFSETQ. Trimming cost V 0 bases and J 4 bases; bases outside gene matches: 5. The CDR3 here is CASSLEAGGPYEQYF. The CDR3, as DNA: TGCGCCAGCAGCTTGGAGGCGGGAGGGCCTTACGAGCAGTACTTC.

In DNA, the CDR3 is TGCGCCAGCAGCTTGCCAGGATCAAACATTCAGTACTTC. Translating it yields CASSLPGSNIQYF. The chain joins TRBV5-1 to TRBJ2-4; no reliable D call. The CDR3 runs 13 residues. Germline V gene lookup returns CDR1 SGHRS and CDR2 YFSETQ. The V gene lost 1 base and the J gene lost 6 bases, with 8 bases spanning the gap.

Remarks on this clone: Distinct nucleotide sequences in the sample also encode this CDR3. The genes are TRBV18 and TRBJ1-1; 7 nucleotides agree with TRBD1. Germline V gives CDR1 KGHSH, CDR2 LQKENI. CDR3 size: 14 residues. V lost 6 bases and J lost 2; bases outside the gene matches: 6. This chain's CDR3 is CASSPGQSNTEAFF. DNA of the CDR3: TGTGCCAGCTCCCCGGGACAGAGCAACACTGAAGCTTTCTTT.

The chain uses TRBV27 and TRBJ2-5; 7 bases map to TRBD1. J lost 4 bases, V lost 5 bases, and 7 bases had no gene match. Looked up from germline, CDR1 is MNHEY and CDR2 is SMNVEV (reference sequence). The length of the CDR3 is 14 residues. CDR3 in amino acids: CASSATGVVETQYF. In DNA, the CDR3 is TGTGCCAGCAGTGCAACAGGGGTCGTAGAGACCCAGTACTTC.

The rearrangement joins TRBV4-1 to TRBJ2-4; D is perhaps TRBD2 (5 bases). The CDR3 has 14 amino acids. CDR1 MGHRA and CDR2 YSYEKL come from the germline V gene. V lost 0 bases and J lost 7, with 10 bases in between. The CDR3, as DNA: TGCGCCAGCAGCCAAGAAGGACTTTCGAACATTCAGTACTTC. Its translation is CASSQEGLSNIQYF.

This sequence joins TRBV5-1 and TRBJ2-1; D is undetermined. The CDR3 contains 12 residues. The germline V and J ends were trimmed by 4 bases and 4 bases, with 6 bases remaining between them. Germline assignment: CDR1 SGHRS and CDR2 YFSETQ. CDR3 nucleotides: TGCGCCAGCAGCGAGCAATACAATGAGCAGTTCTTC. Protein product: CASSEQYNEQFF.

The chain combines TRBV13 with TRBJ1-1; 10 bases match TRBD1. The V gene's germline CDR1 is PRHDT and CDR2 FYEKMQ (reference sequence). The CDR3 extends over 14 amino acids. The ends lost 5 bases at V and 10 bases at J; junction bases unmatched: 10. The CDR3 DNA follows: TGTGCCAGCAGCCCGGAGGGACAGGGGTCTGCAGCTTTCTTT. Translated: CASSPEGQGSAAFF.

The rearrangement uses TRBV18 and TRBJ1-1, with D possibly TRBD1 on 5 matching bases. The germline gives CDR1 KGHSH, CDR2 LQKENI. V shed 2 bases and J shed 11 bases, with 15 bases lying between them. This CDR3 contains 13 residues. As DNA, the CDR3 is TGTGCCAGCTCACCATTTAGGGGAAGTGATGCTTTCTTT. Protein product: CASSPFRGSDAFF. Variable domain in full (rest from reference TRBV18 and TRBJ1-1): NAGVMQNPRHLVRRRGQEARLRCSPMKGHSHVYWYRQLPEEGLKFMVYLQKENIIDESGMPKERFSAEFPKEGPSILRIQQVVRGDSAAYFCASSPFRGSDAFFGQGTRLTVV.

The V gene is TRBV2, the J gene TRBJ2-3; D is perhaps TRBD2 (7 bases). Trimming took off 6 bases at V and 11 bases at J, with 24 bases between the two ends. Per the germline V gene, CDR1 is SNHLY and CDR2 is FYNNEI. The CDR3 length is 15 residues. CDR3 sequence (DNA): TGTGCCAGCAGCGGTTGGGGGGGCACCCCATTCGGGCAGTATTTT. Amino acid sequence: CASSGWGGTPFGQYF.

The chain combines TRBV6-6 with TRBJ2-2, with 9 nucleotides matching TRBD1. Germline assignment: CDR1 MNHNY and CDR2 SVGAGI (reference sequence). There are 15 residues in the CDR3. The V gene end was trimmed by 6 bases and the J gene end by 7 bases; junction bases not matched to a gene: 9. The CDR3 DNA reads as TGTGCCAGCAGCGCCTTTGACAGGGGGAACGGGGAGCTGTTTTTT. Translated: CASSAFDRGNGELFF.

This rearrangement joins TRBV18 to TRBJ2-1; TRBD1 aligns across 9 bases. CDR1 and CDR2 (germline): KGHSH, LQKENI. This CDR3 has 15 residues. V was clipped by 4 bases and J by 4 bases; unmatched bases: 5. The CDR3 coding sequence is TGTGCCAGCTCACGGGGGACAGGGATTTACAATGAGCAGTTCTTC. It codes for CASSRGTGIYNEQFF.